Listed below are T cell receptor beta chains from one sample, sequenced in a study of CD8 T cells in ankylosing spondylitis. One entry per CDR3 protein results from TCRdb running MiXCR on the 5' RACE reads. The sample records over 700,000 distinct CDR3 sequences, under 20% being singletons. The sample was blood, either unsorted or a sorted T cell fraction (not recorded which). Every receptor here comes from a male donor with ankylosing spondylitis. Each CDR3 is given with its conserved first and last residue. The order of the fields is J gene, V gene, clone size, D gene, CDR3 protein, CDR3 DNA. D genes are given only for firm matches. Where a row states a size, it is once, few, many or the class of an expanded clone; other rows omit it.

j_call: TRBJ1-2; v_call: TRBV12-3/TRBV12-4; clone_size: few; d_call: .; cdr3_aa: CASSAAQGGYTF; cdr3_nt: TGTGCCAGCAGTGCAGCTCAGGGAGGCTACACCTTC
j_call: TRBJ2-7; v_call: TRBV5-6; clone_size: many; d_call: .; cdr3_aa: CASDSSGGGTGYYEQYF; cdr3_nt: TGTGCCAGCGACTCATCCGGGGGGGGGACAGGATACTACGAGCAGTACTTC
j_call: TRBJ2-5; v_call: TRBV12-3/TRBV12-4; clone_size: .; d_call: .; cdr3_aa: CASSLRGFQETQYF; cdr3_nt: TGTGCCAGCAGTTTAAGGGGATTCCAAGAGACCCAGTACTTC
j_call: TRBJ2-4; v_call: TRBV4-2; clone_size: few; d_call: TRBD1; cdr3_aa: CASSQVTGADKNIQYF; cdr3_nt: TGTGCCAGCAGCCAAGTTACAGGGGCGGATAAAAACATTCAGTACTTC
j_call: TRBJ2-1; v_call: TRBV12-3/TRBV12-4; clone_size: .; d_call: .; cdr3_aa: CASSLKAYNEQFF; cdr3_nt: TGTGCCAGCAGTTTAAAGGCCTACAATGAGCAGTTCTTC
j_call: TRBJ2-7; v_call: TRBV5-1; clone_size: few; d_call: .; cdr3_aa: CASRPLTGWGQNEQYF; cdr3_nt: TGCGCCAGCAGACCACTTACAGGGTGGGGTCAGAACGAGCAGTACTTC
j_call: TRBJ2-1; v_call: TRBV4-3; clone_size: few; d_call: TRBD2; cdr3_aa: CASSQTGLAANNEQFF; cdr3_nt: TGCGCCAGCAGCCAAACAGGACTAGCGGCTAACAATGAGCAGTTCTTC
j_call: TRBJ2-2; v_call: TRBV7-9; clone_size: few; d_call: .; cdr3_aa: CASSLEASWNTGELFF; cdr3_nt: TGTGCCAGCAGCTTAGAGGCTAGCTGGAACACCGGGGAGCTGTTTTTT
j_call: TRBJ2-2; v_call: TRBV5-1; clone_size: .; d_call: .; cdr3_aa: CASSSTGGVTGELFF; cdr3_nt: TGCGCCAGCAGCTCTACCGGCGGGGTCACCGGGGAGCTGTTTTTT
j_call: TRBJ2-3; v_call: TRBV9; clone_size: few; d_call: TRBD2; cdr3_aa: CASSQTGLAGPDKEDTQYF; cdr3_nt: TGTGCCAGCAGCCAGACGGGACTAGCGGGACCTGACAAAGAGGATACGCAGTATTTT
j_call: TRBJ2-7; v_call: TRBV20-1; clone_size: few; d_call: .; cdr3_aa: CSARTDTNYEQYF; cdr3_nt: TGCAGTGCTCGCACGGACACCAACTACGAGCAGTACTTC
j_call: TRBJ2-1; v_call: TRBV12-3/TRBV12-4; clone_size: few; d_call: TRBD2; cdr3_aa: CASRDTPGTSVNEQFF; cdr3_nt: TGTGCCAGCAGGGACACCCCCGGGACTAGTGTAAATGAGCAGTTCTTC
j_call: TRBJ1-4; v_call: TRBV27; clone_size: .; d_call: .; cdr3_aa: CASSLRGYPNEKLFF; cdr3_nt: TGTGCCAGCAGTTTGCGGGGCTACCCTAATGAAAAACTGTTTTTT
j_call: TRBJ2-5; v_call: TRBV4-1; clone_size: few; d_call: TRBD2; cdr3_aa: CASSQPASGGGETQYF; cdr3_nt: TGCGCCAGCAGCCAACCTGCTAGCGGGGGGGGAGAGACCCAGTACTTC
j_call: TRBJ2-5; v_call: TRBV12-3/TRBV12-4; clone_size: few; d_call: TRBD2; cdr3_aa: CASSTRLAGGRGETQYF; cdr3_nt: TGTGCCAGCAGTACCAGACTAGCGGGGGGGCGGGGAGAGACCCAGTACTTC